The source of this T cell receptor beta chain is a study of cytomegalovirus exposure and HLA in healthy donors. Study outcomes and limitations: A list of around 160 TCR beta chains associated with cytomegalovirus was given.

On this clone: The antigen is undetermined. One end of the junction does not line up with germline, which may come from a read error.

Germline V gene lookup returns CDR1 SGHNT and CDR2 YYREEE (reference sequence). The CDR3 contains 14 residues. The study ran its PCR with 60 Vbeta and 13 Jbeta primers. Here immunoSEQ multiplex PCR was the method, and the copy in TCRdb shows in-frame clones only, minus some. Of approximately 150,000 clones listed, around three quarters were seen once; the top ten hold 3.7%. This rearrangement joins TRBV5-4 to TRBJ2-2, with TRBD1 identical over 7 bases. The clonotype was recovered from a man aged 25-45 years in good health and CMV-seropositive. The sequenced sample consisted of PBMCs. The CDR3 DNA follows: TGTGCCAGCAGCAGGGGGCAGGACACCGGGGAGCTGTCTTTT. It specifies CASSRGQDTGELSF.